The TCR beta chain under discussion was sequenced for a study of T cells in Graves' hyperthyroidism and ophthalmopathy. Amplification of TCR beta CDR3 regions used RNA as the template. When the TCR CDR3 underwent first-round RT-PCR, the HTBI primer set was used. TCRdb analysed the multiplex PCR reads with MiXCR anew, one entry per CDR3 protein. Of hundreds of thousands of distinct CDR3 sequences listed, about a fifth are singletons. The germline gives CDR1 MDHEN, CDR2 SYDVKM. CDR3 length equals 14 residues. Remarks on this clonotype: Just one base apart from a much larger clone, this may be a read error.

The source material was blood. The rearrangement joins TRBV28 to TRBJ1-5; D ambiguous. The sequence came from a man younger than 45 with Graves' ophthalmopathy. CDR3 in amino acids: CVSKRIGLNQPQHF. Here the CDR3 DNA reads TGTGTCAGCAAACGGATTGGATTGAATCAGCCCCAGCATTTT. The whole variable domain, remainder taken from reference TRBV28 and TRBJ1-5, is DVKVTQSSRYLVKRTGEKVFLECVQDMDHENMFWYRQDPGLGLRLIYFSYDVKMKEKGDIPEGYSVSREKKERFSLILESASTNQTSMYLCVSKRIGLNQPQHFGDGTRLSIL.